This T cell receptor (beta chain) was recovered during a study of T-cell memory formation after mild COVID-19 (dated by TCRdb to about 2021). About the full investigation: Most TCR sequence clusters were specific to one of the two donors. The cohort was made up of two young adult volunteers, one female and one male, who were previously healthy. Longitudinal TCRalpha and TCRbeta repertoire sequencing tracked T-cell clones expanding and contracting after mild COVID-19 in a couple of donors. Study-wide findings and limitations: The second-wave clones that peaked on day 37 were not confirmed to be SARS-CoV-2 specific. Some responding clones were detected in pre-infection memory, suggesting pre-existing cross-reactive memory T cells joined the SARS-CoV-2 response. From day 15 to 85, contracting clones showed balanced CD4/CD8 phenotypes, whereas a second wave of clones that expanded from day 15 to 37 leaned towards CD4+. Contracting CD4+ clones were located mainly in the CM and EM memory subsets, whereas CD8+ clones were found to be enriched in EMRA. Only two mild cases were covered by the study, and larger cohorts that include severe cases with pre-infection samples were considered necessary.

Sequenced using an Illumina NovaSeq 6000. TCRalpha and TCRbeta cDNA libraries were built by 5'RACE with constant-segment primers, adding sample barcodes and unique molecular identifiers. RNA was extracted from every sample with Trizol reagent. The libraries were amplified in two PCR steps, and the second step added a second sample barcode and Illumina TruSeq adapters. Sequencing of libraries was performed on an Illumina NovaSeq with 2 x 150 bp paired-end reads. Regarding the original processing steps: Demultiplexing of reads and collapsing into UMI-guided consensus sequences were performed with migec v1.2.7. Using mixcr v2.1.11, UMI consensuses were aligned to TRA and TRB V and J templates and then assembled into clonotypes. A clonotype was counted as expanded or contracted only when both edgeR and NoisET called the clonotype significant, with the noise models trained on biological replicates. For edgeR calls, a false discovery rate-adjusted p below 0.01 and a log2 fold-change threshold of 1 were applied. As an exploratory analysis of dynamics, max-normalized trajectories of the 1000 most abundant clonotypes were examined by PCA with hierarchical clustering. Separately sequenced CD4+ and CD8+ repertoires were used to assign a CD4 or CD8 phenotype to each responding clone. The public reads were reanalyzed by TCRdb: fastp trimming at Q25, MiXCR alignment, in-frame beta chains only. When rows share a CDR3 protein, they turn into one entry using the most common DNA and genes. TCRdb's processing, not the authors', yielded these V and J calls. Within this sample are 470,000 or so distinct CDR3 sequences, with approximately 25% of them counted one time only. Around 13% of the sample goes to the ten largest clones.

This clonotype was found a few times. Its binding antigen is unknown. No much larger clonotype is one base removed from it; base qualities were not supplied. PBMCs were isolated by Ficoll-Paque density gradient centrifugation. Including the terminal cysteine and phenylalanine, the CDR3 comprises 14 residues. Left in the record is the CDR3 DNA by itself, 42 bases read in frame from the first base. Based on the germline V gene, the CDR1 and CDR2 sequences are KGHSH and LQKENI. Germline trimming: 3 bases from V, 6 bases from J; junction bases outside gene matches: 5. Rearrangement joined TRBV18 to TRBJ1-1; 9 junctional bases match TRBD1. The sample comprised PBMCs or a T cell subset sorted from them (not recorded which). The origin of this receptor is an adult woman who had mild COVID-19 (a few samples of this study predate the infection). The sample titles of this study are shuffled in the database, so cell type and time point are left out; the donor was told from shared clones. The DNA reads as follows: TGTGCCAGCTCACCGGGGACAGGGACCCCTGAAGCTTTCTTT. This yields the protein CASSPGTGTPEAFF.